This TCR beta chain derives from a study of T-cell memory formation after mild COVID-19. Study-level points and caveats: Pre-infection memory contained some responding clones, which suggested that cross-reactive memory had joined. Contracting clones localized mainly to CM and EM when CD4+ and mainly to EMRA when CD8+. A second wave of clones peaked on day 37, and their SARS-CoV-2 specificity went unconfirmed.

This clonotype has a count of ten or more. Its antigen is unidentified. V shed 5 bases and J shed 1 base, with 13 bases lying between them. CDR3 length equals 15 residues. In germline, CDR1 is SGHNT, CDR2 YYREEE (reference sequence). Constant-segment primers were used for 5'RACE, and the resulting TCR alpha and TCR beta cDNA libraries carried sample barcodes and UMIs. TCRdb recomputed calls from the 5' RACE reads with MiXCR, one row per CDR3 protein. The sample includes 200,000 to 250,000 distinct CDR3 sequences, about 16% of them seen just once. The receptor was isolated from a man aged 18 to 29 who had mild COVID-19 (a few samples of this study predate the infection). Cell type and time point are not known. The V and J genes are TRBV5-4 and TRBJ2-1; TRBD1 or TRBD2 may be the D gene (6 bases each). The sequenced material came from PBMCs or a T cell subset sorted from them (not recorded which). The chain's CDR3 is CASRRGASSYNEQFF. CDR3 DNA sequence: TGTGCCAGCAGGAGGGGGGCCAGTTCCTACAATGAGCAGTTCTTC.